A selection of T cell receptor beta chains follows, all from one sample in a study of blood T cell repertoires in COVID-19. Method: immunoSEQ multiplex PCR; TCRdb's copy keeps in-frame clones and lacks some. The sample contains roughly 200,000 clones, around 85% of which appear only once. The sequenced sample was PBMCs or T cells enriched from blood (not recorded which). The receptors stem from a man aged 35 to 55 who had recovered from COVID-19. Both conserved end residues are part of each CDR3. A D gene is named only where the DNA matches it firmly. The listing skips clone size in some rows; elsewhere it reads once, few, many or a size class.

J | D | V | length | size | CDR3 | DNA
TRBJ2-2 | NA | TRBV5-1 | 14 | once | CASSLRANTGELFF | TGCGCCAGCAGCTTGCGGGCGAACACCGGGGAGCTGTTTTTT
TRBJ2-7 | NA | TRBV2 | 15 | NA | CASRGVDRLNYEQYF | TGTGCCAGCAGGGGGGTGGACAGACTTAACTACGAGCAGTACTTC
TRBJ2-7 | TRBD2 | TRBV12-3/TRBV12-4 | 13 | NA | CASTLAGGYEQYF | TGTGCCAGCACCTTAGCGGGAGGTTACGAGCAGTACTTC
TRBJ1-6 | TRBD1 | TRBV6-1 | 14 | few | CASSDRGSNSPLHF | TGTGCCAGCAGTGACAGGGGGAGTAATTCACCCCTCCACTTT
TRBJ1-6 | NA | TRBV12-3/TRBV12-4 | 13 | NA | CASSLTDNSPLHF | TGTGCCAGCAGTTTGACAGACAATTCACCCCTCCACTTT
TRBJ2-7 | NA | TRBV10-2 | 13 | few | CASSEFGFYEQYF | TGCGCCAGCAGTGAGTTCGGTTTCTACGAGCAGTACTTC
TRBJ2-2 | NA | TRBV7-8 | 17 | NA | CASSPRGTGRVTGELFF | TGTGCCAGCAGCCCCCGGGGTACAGGGCGAGTTACCGGGGAGCTGTTTTTT
TRBJ2-7 | TRBD1 | TRBV10-3 | 16 | NA | CAIMNSDRSGSYEQYF | TGTGCCATCATGAATTCGGACAGGAGCGGCTCCTACGAGCAGTACTTC
TRBJ2-1 | NA | TRBV5-1 | 15 | NA | CASSSGSALDNEQFF | TGCGCCAGCAGCTCGGGGAGCGCTCTAGACAATGAGCAGTTCTTC
TRBJ2-7 | TRBD1 | TRBV3-1/TRBV3-2 | 14 | NA | CASSQVNRGHEQYF | TGTGCCAGCAGCCAAGTTAACAGGGGCCACGAGCAGTACTTC
TRBJ2-7 | NA | TRBV5-4 | 14 | once | CASSTDTALSEQYF | TGTGCCAGCAGCACCGACACCGCGTTGAGCGAGCAGTACTTC
TRBJ1-2 | TRBD1 | TRBV27 | 13 | NA | CASSARQGNGYTF | TGTGCCAGCAGTGCGAGACAGGGAAATGGCTACACCTTC
TRBJ2-7 | NA | TRBV11-2 | 13 | NA | CASSLDRAGEQYF | TGTGCCAGCAGCTTAGACAGGGCTGGCGAGCAGTACTTC
TRBJ2-2 | TRBD2 | TRBV6-2/TRBV6-3 | 16 | NA | CASSYGTSGRKGELFF | TGTGCCAGCAGTTACGGGACTAGCGGGAGAAAGGGGGAGCTGTTTTTT
TRBJ2-1 | TRBD2 | TRBV18 | 15 | NA | CASSPLAGENNEQFF | TGTGCCAGCTCACCCCTAGCGGGAGAGAACAATGAGCAGTTCTTC
TRBJ1-4 | TRBD1 | TRBV7-9 | 15 | many | CASSSPNRGSEKLFF | TGTGCCAGCAGCTCACCGAACAGGGGGAGCGAAAAACTGTTTTTT
TRBJ1-5 | NA | TRBV15 | 14 | NA | CATSRDQGFQPQHF | TGTGCCACCAGCAGAGACCAGGGGTTTCAGCCCCAGCATTTT
TRBJ1-4 | TRBD1 | TRBV27 | 15 | NA | CASSADRALNEKLFF | TGTGCCAGCAGTGCCGACAGGGCTCTAAATGAAAAACTGTTTTTT
TRBJ2-2 | TRBD1 | TRBV6-5 | 15 | NA | CASRKDRGNTGELFF | TGTGCCAGCAGAAAGGACAGGGGAAACACCGGGGAGCTGTTTTTT
TRBJ2-7 | TRBD2 | TRBV28 | 14 | once | CASSFPGLAYEQYF | TGTGCCAGCAGTTTCCCGGGACTAGCCTACGAGCAGTACTTC
TRBJ2-7 | NA | TRBV30 | 17 | NA | CAWSDPLPRGSSPEQYF | TGTGCCTGGAGCGATCCCTTACCTAGGGGTTCCTCACCCGAGCAGTACTTC
TRBJ2-3 | TRBD1 | TRBV9 | 16 | NA | CASSLQTGPSTDTQYF | TGTGCCAGCAGCTTACAGACAGGGCCTAGCACAGATACGCAGTATTTT
TRBJ2-5 | TRBD2 | TRBV3-1/TRBV3-2 | 17 | once | CASSFRTLAGPQETQYF | TGTGCCAGCAGCTTCAGAACACTAGCGGGGCCGCAAGAGACCCAGTACTTC
TRBJ2-1 | TRBD2 | TRBV5-1 | 15 | NA | CASSLAASGPGEQFF | TGCGCCAGCAGCTTGGCGGCTAGCGGCCCTGGTGAGCAGTTCTTC
TRBJ1-6 | NA | TRBV12-3/TRBV12-4 | 12 | few | CASRTQGSPLHF | TGTGCCAGCAGAACACAGGGCTCACCCCTCCACTTT
TRBJ1-1 | TRBD1 | TRBV5-6 | 14 | NA | CASSTGTVNTEAFF | TGTGCCAGCAGCACCGGGACAGTGAACACTGAAGCTTTCTTT
TRBJ2-3 | TRBD2 | TRBV9 | 16 | NA | CASSVGLAGRTDTQYF | TGTGCCAGCAGCGTAGGGCTAGCGGGACGCACAGATACGCAGTATTTT
TRBJ2-2 | TRBD2 | TRBV10-3 | 12 | NA | CAIQGGTGELFF | TGTGCCATCCAGGGAGGGACCGGGGAGCTGTTTTTT
TRBJ2-3 | NA | TRBV2 | 14 | NA | CASSPQRGTDTQYF | TGTGCCAGCAGCCCCCAGCGGGGCACAGATACGCAGTATTTT
TRBJ2-1 | TRBD2 | TRBV18 | 16 | NA | CASSPWREGTYNEQFF | TGTGCCAGCTCACCATGGCGGGAGGGAACCTACAATGAGCAGTTCTTC
TRBJ2-7 | TRBD1 | TRBV10-3 | 14 | NA | CAISDGTESYEQYF | TGTGCCATCAGTGATGGGACAGAATCCTACGAGCAGTACTTC
TRBJ2-7 | TRBD1 | TRBV6-2/TRBV6-3 | 15 | NA | CASSYPWTGGYEQYF | TGTGCCAGCAGTTACCCGTGGACAGGGGGCTACGAGCAGTACTTC
TRBJ2-7 | TRBD1 | TRBV2 | 16 | NA | CASSEEDLDRGLEQYF | TGTGCCAGCAGTGAAGAAGACTTGGACAGGGGGCTCGAGCAGTACTTC
TRBJ2-3 | NA | TRBV5-1 | 16 | few | CASSYGQYTSTDTQYF | TGCGCCAGCAGCTACGGACAGTATACTAGCACAGATACGCAGTATTTT
TRBJ2-1 | TRBD2 | TRBV18 | 18 | NA | CASSPYHTSGSSYNEQFF | TGTGCCAGCTCACCATATCACACTAGCGGGAGCTCCTACAATGAGCAGTTCTTC
TRBJ2-7 | NA | TRBV10-3 | 19 | NA | CAISESFLIQGRSSYEQYF | TGTGCCATCAGTGAGTCGTTTCTTATTCAGGGAAGGAGCTCCTACGAGCAGTACTTC
TRBJ2-7 | TRBD2 | TRBV12-5 | 15 | once | CASGLEAGPGMEQYF | TGTGCTAGTGGTTTGGAAGCGGGACCGGGCATGGAGCAGTACTTC
TRBJ2-7 | TRBD1 | TRBV7-2 | 15 | NA | CASSHLQGPSYEQYF | TGTGCCAGCAGCCACCTACAGGGGCCCTCCTACGAGCAGTACTTC
TRBJ1-1 | NA | TRBV19 | 14 | NA | CASSIAGGRREAFF | TGTGCCAGTAGTATAGCCGGGGGGCGACGTGAAGCTTTCTTT
TRBJ1-1 | NA | TRBV29-1 | 17 | NA | CSVEGPVMGGRNTEAFF | TGCAGCGTGGAGGGACCCGTGATGGGAGGAAGGAACACTGAAGCTTTCTTT
TRBJ2-1 | TRBD2 | TRBV30 | 20 | once | CAWGGLAGGLDVKFYNEQFF | TGTGCCTGGGGGGGACTAGCGGGAGGTTTGGACGTGAAGTTTTACAATGAGCAGTTCTTC
TRBJ2-7 | TRBD2 | TRBV4-2 | 18 | few | CASSQKTSGRASSYEQYF | TGTGCCAGCAGCCAAAAGACTAGCGGGAGGGCCTCGTCCTACGAGCAGTACTTC
TRBJ2-2 | TRBD1 | TRBV7-8 | 15 | once | CASSPDRGRTGELFF | TGTGCCAGCAGTCCGGACAGGGGGCGGACCGGGGAGCTGTTTTTT
TRBJ1-1 | NA | TRBV7-9 | 13 | NA | CASSLSGGTEAFF | TGTGCCAGCAGCTTATCCGGGGGCACTGAAGCTTTCTTT
TRBJ2-7 | NA | TRBV10-3 | 14 | NA | CAISDSSGSYEQYF | TGTGCCATCAGTGACTCAAGCGGGTCCTACGAGCAGTACTTC